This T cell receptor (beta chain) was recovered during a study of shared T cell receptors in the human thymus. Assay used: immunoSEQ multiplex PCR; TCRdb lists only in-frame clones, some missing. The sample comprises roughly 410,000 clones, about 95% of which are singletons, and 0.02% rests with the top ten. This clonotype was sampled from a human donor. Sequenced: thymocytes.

The CDR3: CASSLDRDRSNQPQHF. The DNA of the CDR3 is TGTGCCAGCAGTTTAGATAGGGACAGAAGCAATCAGCCCCAGCATTTT. The chain employs TRBV28 and TRBJ1-5, with 7 bases aligning to TRBD1. Germline CDR1 and CDR2: MDHEN and SYDVKM. The CDR3 consists of 16 residues. The V and J ends lost 2 bases and 1 base, in that order; junction bases with no gene match: 5.